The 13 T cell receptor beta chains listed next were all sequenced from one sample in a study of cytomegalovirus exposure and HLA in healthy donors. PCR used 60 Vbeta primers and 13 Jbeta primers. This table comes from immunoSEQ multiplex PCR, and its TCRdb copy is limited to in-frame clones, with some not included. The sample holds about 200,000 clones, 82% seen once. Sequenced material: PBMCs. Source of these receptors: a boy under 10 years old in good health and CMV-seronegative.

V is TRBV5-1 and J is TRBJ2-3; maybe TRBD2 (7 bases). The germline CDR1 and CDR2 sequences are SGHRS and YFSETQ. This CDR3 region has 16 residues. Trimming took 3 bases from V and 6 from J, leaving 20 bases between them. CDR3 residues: CASSSATGGPLDTQYF. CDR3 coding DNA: TGCGCCAGCAGCTCGGCTACGGGGGGCCCTTTGGATACGCAGTATTTT.

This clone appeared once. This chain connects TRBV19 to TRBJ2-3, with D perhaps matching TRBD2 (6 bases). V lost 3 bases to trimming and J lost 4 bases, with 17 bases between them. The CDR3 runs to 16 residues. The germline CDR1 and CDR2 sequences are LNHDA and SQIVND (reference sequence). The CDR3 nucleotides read TGTGCCAGTAGTATTGGAGGCGGGACTCCGGCAGATACGCAGTATTTT. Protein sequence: CASSIGGGTPADTQYF.

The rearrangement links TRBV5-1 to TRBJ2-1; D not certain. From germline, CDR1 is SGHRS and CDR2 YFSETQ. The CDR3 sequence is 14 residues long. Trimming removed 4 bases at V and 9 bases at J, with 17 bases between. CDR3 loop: CASSLLPQAGEQFF. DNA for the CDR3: TGCGCCAGCAGCCTCCTTCCGCAGGCCGGTGAGCAGTTCTTC.

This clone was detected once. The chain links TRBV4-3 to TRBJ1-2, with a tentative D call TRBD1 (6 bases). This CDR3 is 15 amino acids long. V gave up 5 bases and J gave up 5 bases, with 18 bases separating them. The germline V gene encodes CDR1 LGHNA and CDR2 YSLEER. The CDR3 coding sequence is TGCGCCAGCAGCTCTACGACCGGGACATCTTATGGCTACACCTTC. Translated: CASSSTTGTSYGYTF.

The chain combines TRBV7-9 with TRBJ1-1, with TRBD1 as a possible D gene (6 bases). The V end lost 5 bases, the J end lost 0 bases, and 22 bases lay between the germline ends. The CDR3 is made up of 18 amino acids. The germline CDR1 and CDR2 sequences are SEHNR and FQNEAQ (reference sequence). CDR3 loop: CASSLVLGGGDMNTEAFF. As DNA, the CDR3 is TGTGCCAGCAGCCTCGTGCTTGGTGGTGGGGACATGAACACTGAAGCTTTCTTT.

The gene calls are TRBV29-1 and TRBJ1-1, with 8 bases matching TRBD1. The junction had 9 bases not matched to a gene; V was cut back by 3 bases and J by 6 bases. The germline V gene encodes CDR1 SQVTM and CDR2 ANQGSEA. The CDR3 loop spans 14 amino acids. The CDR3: CSVDRGRGKAEAFF. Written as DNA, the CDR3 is TGCAGCGTTGACAGGGGGCGAGGGAAAGCTGAAGCTTTCTTT.

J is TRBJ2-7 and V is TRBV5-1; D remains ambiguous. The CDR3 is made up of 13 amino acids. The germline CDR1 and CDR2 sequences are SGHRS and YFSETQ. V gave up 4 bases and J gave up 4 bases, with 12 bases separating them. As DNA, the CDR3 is TGCGCCAGCAGCGCTACCTCTGAATACGAGCAGTACTTC. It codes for CASSATSEYEQYF.

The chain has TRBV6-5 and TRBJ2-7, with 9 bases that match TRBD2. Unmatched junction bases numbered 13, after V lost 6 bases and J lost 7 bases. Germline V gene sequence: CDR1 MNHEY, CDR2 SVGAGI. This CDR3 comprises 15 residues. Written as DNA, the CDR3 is TGTGCCAGCAGGCCTTCACTAGCGGGCCTCCTGGAGCAGTACTTC. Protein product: CASRPSLAGLLEQYF.

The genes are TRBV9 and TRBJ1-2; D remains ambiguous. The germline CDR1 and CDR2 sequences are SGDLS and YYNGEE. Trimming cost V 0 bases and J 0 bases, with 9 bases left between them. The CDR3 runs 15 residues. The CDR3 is CASSVDLGANYGYTF. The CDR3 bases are TGTGCCAGCAGCGTAGATCTGGGAGCTAACTATGGCTACACCTTC.

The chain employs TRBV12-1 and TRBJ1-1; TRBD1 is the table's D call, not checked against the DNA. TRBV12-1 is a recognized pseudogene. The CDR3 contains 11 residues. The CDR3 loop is CASHRGGEAFF. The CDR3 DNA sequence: TGTGCCAGCCACAGGGGGGGAGAAGCTTTCTTT.

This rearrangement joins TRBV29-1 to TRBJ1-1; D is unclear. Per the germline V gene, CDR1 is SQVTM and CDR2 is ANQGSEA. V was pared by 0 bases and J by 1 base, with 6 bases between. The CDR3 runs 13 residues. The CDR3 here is CSVEEFKNTEAFF. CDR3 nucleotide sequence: TGCAGCGTTGAAGAATTCAAGAACACTGAAGCTTTCTTT.

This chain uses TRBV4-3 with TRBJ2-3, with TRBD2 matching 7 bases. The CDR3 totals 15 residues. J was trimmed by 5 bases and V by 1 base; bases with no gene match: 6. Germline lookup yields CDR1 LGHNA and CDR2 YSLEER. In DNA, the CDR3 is TGCGCCAGCAGCCAAGTGGGGGGGAGTGTAGATACGCAGTATTTT. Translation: CASSQVGGSVDTQYF.

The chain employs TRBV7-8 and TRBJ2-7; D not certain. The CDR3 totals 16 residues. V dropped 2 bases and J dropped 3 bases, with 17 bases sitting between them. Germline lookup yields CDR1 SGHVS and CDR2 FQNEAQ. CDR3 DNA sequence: TGTGCCAGCAGCTTACGGATCTGGGCAGGTAGCTACGAGCAGTACTTC. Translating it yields CASSLRIWAGSYEQYF.